This T cell receptor (beta chain) was obtained from a study of T-cell reconstitution after alpha-beta-depleted transplantation in children. This clonotype came up many times. The library targeted TCRbeta and was prepared with unique molecular identifiers. TCRdb ran MiXCR on the PCR reads and lists one entry per CDR3 protein. The data contain about 150,000 distinct CDR3 sequences, approximately 10% of them singletons. V was shortened by 4 bases and J by 2 bases, with 12 bases between the two germline ends. The CDR3 length is 15 residues. The sequenced sample was PBMCs, obtained before TCRalphabeta/CD19-depleted stem cell transplant. This TCR came from a boy between 2 and 10 years old with acute myeloid leukemia, due to receive a stem cell transplant. This chain links TRBV12-3 or TRBV12-4 with TRBJ2-1; D is unclear. CDR3 nucleotide sequence: TGTGCCAGCAGTTCGGTGCTTTTGGCCTACAATGAGCAGTTCTTC. This codes for CASSSVLLAYNEQFF.